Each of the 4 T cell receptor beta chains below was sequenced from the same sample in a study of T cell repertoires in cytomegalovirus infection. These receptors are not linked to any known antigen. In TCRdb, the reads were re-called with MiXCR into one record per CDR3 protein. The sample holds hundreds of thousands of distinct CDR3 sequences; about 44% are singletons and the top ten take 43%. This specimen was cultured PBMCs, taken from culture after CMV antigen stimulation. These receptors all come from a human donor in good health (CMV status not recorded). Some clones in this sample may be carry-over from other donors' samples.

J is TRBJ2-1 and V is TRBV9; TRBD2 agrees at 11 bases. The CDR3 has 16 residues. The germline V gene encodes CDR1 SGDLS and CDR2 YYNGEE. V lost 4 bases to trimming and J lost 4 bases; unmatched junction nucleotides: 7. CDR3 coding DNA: TGTGCCAGCAGCTTGTCGGGACTAGCGGTATACAATGAGCAGTTCTTC. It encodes CASSLSGLAVYNEQFF.

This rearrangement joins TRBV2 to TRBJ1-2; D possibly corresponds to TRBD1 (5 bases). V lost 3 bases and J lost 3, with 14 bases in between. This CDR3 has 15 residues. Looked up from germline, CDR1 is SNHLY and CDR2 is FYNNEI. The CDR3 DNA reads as TGTGCCAGCAGTGAGGGCAGGGCGGTCGACTATGGCTACACCTTC. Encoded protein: CASSEGRAVDYGYTF.

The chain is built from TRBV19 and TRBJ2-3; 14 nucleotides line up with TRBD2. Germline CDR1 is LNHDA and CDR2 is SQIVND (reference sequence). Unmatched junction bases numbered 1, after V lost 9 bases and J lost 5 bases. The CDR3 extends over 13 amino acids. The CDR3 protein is CASGTSGRDTQYF. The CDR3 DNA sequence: TGTGCCAGCGGGACTAGCGGGAGAGATACGCAGTATTTT.

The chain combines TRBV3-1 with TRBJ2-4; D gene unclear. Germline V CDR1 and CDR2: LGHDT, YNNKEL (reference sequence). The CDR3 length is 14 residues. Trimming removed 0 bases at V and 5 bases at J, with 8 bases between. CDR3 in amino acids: CASSQERSQNIQYF. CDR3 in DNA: TGTGCCAGCAGCCAAGAGAGGTCGCAAAACATTCAGTACTTC.